These 4 T cell receptor beta chains originate from one sample sequenced in a study of CD8 T cells in ankylosing spondylitis. TCRdb re-analysed the 5' RACE reads in MiXCR, keeping a single row per CDR3 protein. The profile shows fewer than 200,000 distinct CDR3 sequences, around a tenth of them singletons. Sequenced: blood, either unsorted or a sorted T cell fraction (not recorded which). The source is a female donor with ankylosing spondylitis or in good health (not recorded which).

The sample holds a few counts of this clonotype. The chain's CDR3 is CASSEVAEFQHF. The CDR3 DNA reads TGTGCCAGCAGTGAAGTTGCAGAATTCCAGCATTTT. V is TRBV6-1 and J is TRBJ1-5; D uncertain. Trimming removed 1 base at V and 12 bases at J, with 10 bases between. Germline V gene lookup returns CDR1 MNHNS and CDR2 SASEGT. This CDR3 comprises 12 residues.

This clonotype was seen many times. V usage is TRBV24-1 and J usage is TRBJ2-2, with 7 bases aligning to TRBD2. Germline V gene sequence: CDR1 KGHDR, CDR2 SFDVKD. This CDR3 spans 16 amino acids. Trimming removed 2 bases from V and 7 bases from J; junction bases left unmatched: 9. The CDR3 is CATSDWSSGNGGELFF. CDR3 in DNA: TGTGCCACCAGTGATTGGTCCAGCGGGAACGGCGGGGAGCTGTTTTTT.

Only a few counts were recorded for this clonotype. The chain links TRBV30 to TRBJ2-1; the match to TRBD2 covers 8 bases. With 2 bases clipped from V and 5 bases from J, the junction kept 8 bases outside the gene matches. The CDR3 totals 15 residues. The V gene's germline CDR1 is GTSNPN and CDR2 SVGIG (reference sequence). The CDR3 DNA reads as TGTGCCTGGAGTCCCGGGTTAGCGGGAAACAATGAGCAGTTCTTC. It specifies CAWSPGLAGNNEQFF.

This chain links TRBV4-1 with TRBJ2-7, with D hard to call. CDR1 is MGHRA and CDR2 is YSYEKL in the germline V gene. V was trimmed by 0 bases and J by 7 bases, leaving 7 bases between them. This CDR3 comprises 12 residues. The chain's CDR3 is CASSQDPFEQYF. In nucleotides, the CDR3 is TGCGCCAGCAGCCAAGATCCGTTTGAGCAGTACTTC.